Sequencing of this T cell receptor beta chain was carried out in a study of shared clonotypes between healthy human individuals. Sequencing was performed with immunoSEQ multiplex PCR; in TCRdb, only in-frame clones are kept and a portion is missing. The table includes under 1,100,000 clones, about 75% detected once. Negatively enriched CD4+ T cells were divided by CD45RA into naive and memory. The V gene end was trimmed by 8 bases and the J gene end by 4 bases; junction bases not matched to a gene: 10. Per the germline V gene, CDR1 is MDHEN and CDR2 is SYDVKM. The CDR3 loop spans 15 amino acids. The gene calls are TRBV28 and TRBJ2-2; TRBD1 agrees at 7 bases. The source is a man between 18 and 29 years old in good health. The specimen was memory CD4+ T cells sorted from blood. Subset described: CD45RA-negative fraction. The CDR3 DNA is TGTGCCAGCGTTACAGGGGAACTTCGCACCGGGGAGCTGTTTTTT. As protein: CASVTGELRTGELFF.